What follows are 20 T cell receptor beta chains derived from one specimen sequenced in a study of blood T cell repertoires in COVID-19. Repertoires were generated with immunoSEQ multiplex PCR, while TCRdb's copy carries only in-frame clones and drops some. The sample holds 250,000 to 350,000 clones, about nine tenths seen once. The sequencing sample was made of peripheral blood. The source is a woman aged 45 to 65 who had recovered from COVID-19.

The chain combines TRBV27 with TRBJ1-5; D gene uncertain. The CDR3 totals 15 residues. Germline CDR1 and CDR2: MNHEY and SMNVEV (reference sequence). Trimming took 4 bases from V and 0 from J, leaving 10 bases between them. CDR3 in DNA: TGTGCCAGCAGTTCGACGGGGTTTAGCAATCAGCCCCAGCATTTT. This gives the protein CASSSTGFSNQPQHF.

This clone was counted once. The V call is TRBV7-2, the J call TRBJ2-3; 9 bases match TRBD2. After removal of 5 bases from V and 3 bases from J, the junction contained 12 bases not matched to a gene. Germline V gene sequence: CDR1 SGHTA, CDR2 FQGNSA. CDR3 length equals 17 residues. CDR3: CASSRQNLAGITDTQYF. For the CDR3, the DNA is TGTGCCAGCAGCCGTCAGAACCTAGCGGGGATTACAGATACGCAGTATTTT.

The V call is TRBV5-4, the J call TRBJ1-2, with D possibly being TRBD1 (5 bases). The CDR3 runs to 12 residues. With 5 bases removed from V and 3 bases from J, the gap between germline ends came to 8 bases. Germline CDR1 SGHNT, CDR2 YYREEE (reference sequence). Here the CDR3 reads CASRGLHYGYTF. The DNA for the CDR3 is TGTGCCAGCAGGGGACTGCACTATGGCTACACCTTC.

The CDR3 sequence is CAISESGTRLAKNIQYF. Here the CDR3 DNA reads TGTGCCATCAGTGAGTCCGGGACTAGACTAGCCAAAAACATTCAGTACTTC. The chain has TRBV10-3 and TRBJ2-4; 8 bases agree with TRBD2. The ends lost 0 bases at V and 0 bases at J; junction bases unmatched: 4. The CDR3 is 17 amino acids. The V gene's germline CDR1 is ENHRY and CDR2 SYGVKD.

The J gene is TRBJ2-4, the V gene TRBV2; TRBD2 is a possible D gene (6 bases). The CDR3 length is 15 residues. The germline V and J ends were trimmed by 2 bases and 6 bases, with 14 bases remaining between them. Germline V gene data show CDR1 as SNHLY and CDR2 as FYNNEI. As DNA, the CDR3 is TGTGCCAGCAGTGAACGGGCATGGAGGGGAAACATTCAGTACTTC. Translating gives CASSERAWRGNIQYF. Complete variable domain (other parts from reference TRBV2 and TRBJ2-4): EPEVTQTPSHQVTQMGQEVILRCVPISNHLYFYWYRQILGQKVEFLVSFYNNEISEKSEIFDDQFSVERPDGSNFTLKIRSTKLEDSAMYFCASSERAWRGNIQYFGAGTRLSVL.

This rearrangement joins TRBV10-3 to TRBJ1-2; TRBD1 might be the D (5 bases). Germline V gene data show CDR1 as ENHRY and CDR2 as SYGVKD. The CDR3 contains 13 residues. V lost 0 bases, J lost 6 bases, and 8 bases lay in between. The CDR3 nucleotides read TGTGCCATCAGTGAGTCAAGGGGAAATGGCTACACCTTC. Residues: CAISESRGNGYTF.

In DNA form, the CDR3 reads TGTGCCAGCAACCCCCCGGGTAACACTGAAGCTTTCTTT. Protein sequence: CASNPPGNTEAFF. V usage is TRBV12-3 or TRBV12-4 and J usage is TRBJ1-1; D ambiguous. This CDR3 contains 13 residues. The germline V and J ends were trimmed by 7 bases and 2 bases, with 11 bases remaining between them.

The chain uses TRBV9 and TRBJ2-7; TRBD2 matches at 11 bases. This CDR3 is built from 19 residues. V shed 2 bases and J 5 bases; nucleotides not matched to a gene: 18. CDR1 and CDR2 from the germline V gene are SGDLS and YYNGEE. Here the CDR3 reads CASSVSDGTSGPYPHEQYF. CDR3 DNA sequence: TGTGCCAGCAGCGTCTCCGATGGGACTAGCGGTCCCTACCCCCACGAGCAGTACTTC.

The V gene is TRBV15, the J gene TRBJ2-1; TRBD2 aligns across 10 bases. Trimming cost V 3 bases and J 7 bases; bases outside gene matches: 9. The CDR3 spans 16 residues. Germline CDR1 is LNHNV and CDR2 is YYDKDF (reference sequence). CDR3 DNA: TGTGCCACCAGCAGTGGGGGACTAGCGCGCGTGAATGAGCAGTTCTTC. Protein: CATSSGGLARVNEQFF.

The chain is built from TRBV27 and TRBJ1-1; no firm D call. Germline assignment: CDR1 MNHEY and CDR2 SMNVEV (reference sequence). This CDR3 contains 12 residues. The V gene lost 7 bases and the J gene lost 4 bases, with 10 bases spanning the gap. DNA for the CDR3: TGTGCCAGCAAGGAGTTGGGCACTGAAGCTTTCTTT. This encodes CASKELGTEAFF.

The rearrangement joins TRBV29-1 to TRBJ1-2; no reliable D call. Germline assignment: CDR1 SQVTM and CDR2 ANQGSEA. The CDR3 runs 9 residues. With 3 bases removed from V and 8 bases from J, the gap between germline ends came to 4 bases. CDR3 protein: CSVDAGYTF. CDR3 nucleotides: TGCAGCGTTGATGCGGGCTACACCTTC. The whole variable domain, filled in from reference TRBV29-1 and TRBJ1-2, reads SAVISQKPSRDICQRGTSLTIQCQVDSQVTMMFWYRQQPGQSLTLIATANQGSEATYESGFVIDKFPISRPNLTFSTLTVSNMSPEDSSIYLCSVDAGYTFGSGTRLTVV.

About this clone itself: Additional DNA sequences in this sample encode the identical CDR3. This CDR3 is CASSPAGAGNTIYF. DNA of the CDR3: TGTGCCAGCAGCCCTGCGGGAGCTGGAAACACCATATATTTT. J is TRBJ1-3 and V is TRBV11-2, with D hard to call. The CDR3 contains 14 residues. CDR1 and CDR2 from the germline V gene are SGHAT and FQNNGV. V gave up 5 bases and J gave up 2 bases, with 10 bases separating them. Looking up the rest from reference TRBV11-2 and TRBJ1-3 gives the full variable domain: EAGVAQSPRYKIIEKRQSVAFWCNPISGHATLYWYQQILGQGPKLLIQFQNNGVVDDSQLPKDRFSAERLKGVDSTLKIQPAKLEDSAVYLCASSPAGAGNTIYFGEGSWLTVV.

The chain carries TRBV29-1 and TRBJ2-3; D unresolved. The CDR3 length is 11 residues. The V gene's germline CDR1 is SQVTM and CDR2 ANQGSEA. Trimming took 3 bases from V and 2 from J, leaving 3 bases between them. Here the CDR3 DNA reads TGCAGCGTTGACAACACAGATACGCAGTATTTT. Protein sequence: CSVDNTDTQYF.

CDR3 residues: CASSFSGANYGYTF. The CDR3 nucleotides are TGTGCCAGCAGTTTCTCAGGGGCTAACTATGGCTACACCTTC. The chain recombines TRBV28 with TRBJ1-2; maybe TRBD1 (6 bases). The length of the CDR3 is 14 residues. V lost 3 bases and J lost 0, with 8 bases in between. Germline V gene data show CDR1 as MDHEN and CDR2 as SYDVKM.

The rearrangement links TRBV18 to TRBJ2-7; 8 positions match TRBD2. CDR1 KGHSH and CDR2 LQKENI come from the germline V gene. This CDR3 is built from 13 residues. The V and J ends lost 6 bases and 2 bases, in that order; junction bases with no gene match: 3. CDR3 DNA sequence: TGTGCCAGCTCCCGGGAGGGACCCTACGAGCAGTACTTC. Translating gives CASSREGPYEQYF. Filled out from reference TRBV18 and TRBJ2-7, the complete variable domain reads NAGVMQNPRHLVRRRGQEARLRCSPMKGHSHVYWYRQLPEEGLKFMVYLQKENIIDESGMPKERFSAEFPKEGPSILRIQQVVRGDSAAYFCASSREGPYEQYFGPGTRLTVT.

This chain uses TRBV10-2 with TRBJ2-7; D remains unclear. Germline assignment: CDR1 WSHSY and CDR2 SAAADI. Trimming cost V 8 bases and J 3 bases, with 17 bases left between them. The length of the CDR3 is 14 residues. CDR3 region: CASALMAGGYEQYF. In DNA, the CDR3 is TGCGCCAGCGCCCTTATGGCAGGTGGCTACGAGCAGTACTTC.

This rearrangement joins TRBV6-5 to TRBJ1-5, with D unresolved. The CDR3 has 14 amino acids. In germline, CDR1 is MNHEY, CDR2 SVGAGI. Trimming shortened V by 8 bases and J by 8 bases, and 19 bases separated the two germline ends. Written as DNA, the CDR3 is TGTGCCAGCCAGTTACTCAGAGGGTTGGAGCCCCAGCATTTT. Protein: CASQLLRGLEPQHF.

In this sample, this clone turned up once. The rearrangement links TRBV9 to TRBJ1-2; 10 positions agree with TRBD1. The trim removed 4 bases at V and 2 bases at J, leaving 11 bases unmatched. Germline CDR1 SGDLS, CDR2 YYNGEE. The CDR3 has 17 residues. CDR3 residues: CASSPRPGTGANYGYTF. The CDR3 nucleotides are TGTGCCAGCAGCCCCCGTCCCGGGACAGGGGCGAACTATGGCTACACCTTC. The whole variable domain, remainder taken from reference TRBV9 and TRBJ1-2, is DSGVTQTPKHLITATGQRVTLRCSPRSGDLSVYWYQQSLDQGLQFLIQYYNGEERAKGNILERFSAQQFPDLHSELNLSSLELGDSALYFCASSPRPGTGANYGYTFGSGTRLTVV.

This sequence joins TRBV4-2 and TRBJ2-7; TRBD2 matches at 8 bases. Germline assignment: CDR1 LGHNA and CDR2 YNFKEQ. The CDR3 sequence is 16 residues long. V trimming: 0 bases; J trimming: 4 bases; junction bases outside the gene matches: 8. The CDR3 protein is CASSQDIGLASYEQYF. CDR3 nucleotides: TGTGCCAGCAGCCAAGATATCGGACTAGCAAGTTACGAGCAGTACTTC.

The gene calls are TRBV28 and TRBJ1-6, with 10 nucleotides matching TRBD1. CDR1 and CDR2 from the germline V gene are MDHEN and SYDVKM. The V gene end was trimmed by 4 bases and the J gene end by 9 bases; junction bases not matched to a gene: 9. The CDR3 length is 16 residues. CDR3 in amino acids: CASSYYPGTGVSPLHF. CDR3 sequence (DNA): TGTGCCAGCAGTTACTACCCCGGGACAGGGGTTTCACCCCTCCACTTT.